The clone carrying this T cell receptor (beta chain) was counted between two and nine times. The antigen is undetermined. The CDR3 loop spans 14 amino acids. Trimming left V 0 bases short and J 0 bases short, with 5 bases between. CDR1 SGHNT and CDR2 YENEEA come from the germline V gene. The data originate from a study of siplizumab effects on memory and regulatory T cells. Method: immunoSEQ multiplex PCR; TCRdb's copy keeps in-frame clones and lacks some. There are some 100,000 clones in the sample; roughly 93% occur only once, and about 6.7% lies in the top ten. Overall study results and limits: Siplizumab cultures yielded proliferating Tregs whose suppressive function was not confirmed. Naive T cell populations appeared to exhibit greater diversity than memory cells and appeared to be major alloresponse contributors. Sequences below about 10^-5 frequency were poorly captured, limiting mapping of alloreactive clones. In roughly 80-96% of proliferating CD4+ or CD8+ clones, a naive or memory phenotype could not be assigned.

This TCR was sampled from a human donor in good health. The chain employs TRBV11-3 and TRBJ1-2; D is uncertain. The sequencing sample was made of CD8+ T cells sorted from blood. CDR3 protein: CASSLDATNYGYTF. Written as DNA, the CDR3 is TGTGCCAGCAGCTTAGATGCGACTAACTATGGCTACACCTTC.